Below are 3 T cell receptor beta chains sequenced from a single sample in a study of patients and donors after allogeneic stem cell transplantation. Each CDR3 protein is one row after TCRdb ran MiXCR on the RT-PCR reads. The sample holds about 160,000 distinct CDR3 sequences, about 29% seen once. Sequenced: blood, either unsorted or a sorted T cell fraction (not recorded which). These receptors all come from a human donor who was either an allogeneic HSCT recipient or a stem cell or donor lymphocyte infusion donor (not recorded which). It is not recorded whose cells these are; they may come from a transplant donor.

This clonotype was seen ten or more times. The rearrangement links TRBV12-3 or TRBV12-4 to TRBJ1-1; 7 positions agree with TRBD1. The CDR3 is 14 residues long. Trimming cost V 3 bases and J 1 base; bases outside gene matches: 2. This CDR3 is CASSLGTENTEAFF. DNA for the CDR3: TGTGCCAGCAGTTTGGGGACAGAGAACACTGAAGCTTTCTTT.

The V gene is TRBV25-1, the J gene TRBJ2-1, with unresolved D. CDR3 length: 14 amino acids. Germline values: CDR1 MGHDK, CDR2 SYGVNS. V was clipped by 2 bases and J by 0 bases, with 5 bases between them. The CDR3 region is CASSERGSYNEQFF. CDR3 DNA: TGTGCCAGCAGTGAACGAGGCTCCTACAATGAGCAGTTCTTC.

This clonotype has a count of ten or more. The chain couples TRBV29-1 to TRBJ1-3, with D unresolved. Germline V CDR1 and CDR2: SQVTM, ANQGSEA. The CDR3 extends over 13 amino acids. Trimming stripped 3 bases from V and 4 bases from J, with 10 bases between. The CDR3 protein is CSVDGSLGNTIYF. The CDR3 DNA sequence: TGCAGCGTTGACGGCAGCCTAGGAAACACCATATATTTT.